A single sample is the source of the 20 T cell receptor beta chains below, sequenced in a study of tumor-infiltrating lymphocytes in localized non-small cell lung cancer. Generated by immunoSEQ multiplex PCR, the TCRdb table keeps only in-frame clones and is missing some. In the table there are 11,000 or so clones, 84% of which are singletons. The material sequenced was lung tumor tissue. Receptor source: a human donor with non-small cell lung cancer.

This clone has just one count. V gene TRBV5-5 combines with J gene TRBJ2-5, with D unclear. Germline lookup yields CDR1 SGHKS and CDR2 YYEKEE (reference sequence). This CDR3 has 12 residues. The V and J ends lost 4 bases and 5 bases respectively, with 9 bases between them. The CDR3 DNA is TGTGCCAGCAGCAAGGGTCGGGAGACCCAGTACTTC. The encoded protein is CASSKGRETQYF.

The rearrangement joins TRBV6-5 to TRBJ2-3, with D maybe TRBD1 (6 bases). Germline CDR1 MNHEY, CDR2 SVGAGI. Trimming took 4 bases from V and 4 from J, leaving 18 bases between them. There are 16 residues in the CDR3. CDR3 nucleotides: TGTGCCAGCAGTTCGGCAGGGGCTTTAAGGGCAGATACGCAGTATTTT. Protein sequence: CASSSAGALRADTQYF.

This clone was detected a few times. This sequence joins TRBV10-3 and TRBJ1-2; TRBD1 matches 7 bases. This CDR3 region has 15 residues. CDR1 and CDR2 (germline): ENHRY, SYGVKD. V lost 6 bases and J lost 4; bases outside the gene matches: 11. CDR3 in DNA: TGTGCCATCAGAGACAAGGGAGGGGGCAGCTATGGCTACACCTTC. This translates into CAIRDKGGGSYGYTF.

This chain links TRBV5-6 with TRBJ2-7; TRBD1 agrees at 8 bases. Trimming took 1 base from V and 3 from J; bases not matched to a gene: 3. Germline V gives CDR1 SGHDT, CDR2 YYEEEE. This CDR3 is built from 14 residues. The CDR3, as DNA: TGTGCCAGCAGCTTGTCAGGGGGCGGCTACGAGCAGTACTTC. Its translation is CASSLSGGGYEQYF.

The CDR3 region is CASSLAEGREKSGETQYF. DNA for the CDR3: TGTGCCAGCAGCTTAGCGGAGGGAAGGGAAAAATCGGGGGAGACCCAGTACTTC. The chain has TRBV7-9 and TRBJ2-5, with a possible D match to TRBD2 (6 bases). This CDR3 comprises 18 residues. Germline V lookup: CDR1 SEHNR, CDR2 FQNEAQ (reference sequence). Trimming removed 0 bases from V and 5 bases from J, with 22 bases in between. The whole variable domain, remainder taken from reference TRBV7-9 and TRBJ2-5, is DTGVSQNPRHKITKRGQNVTFRCDPISEHNRLYWYRQTLGQGPEFLTYFQNEAQLEKSRLLSDRFSAERPKGSFSTLEIQRTEQGDSAMYLCASSLAEGREKSGETQYFGPGTRLLVL.

The chain is built from TRBV30 and TRBJ1-1, with TRBD1 matching 8 bases. Trimming at V came to 3 bases and at J to 3 bases, leaving 3 bases not matched to a gene. From germline, CDR1 is GTSNPN and CDR2 SVGIG (reference sequence). This CDR3 is built from 13 residues. The CDR3 bases are TGTGCCTGGAGCGACAGGGGAGACACTGAAGCTTTCTTT. This translates into CAWSDRGDTEAFF.

The V gene is TRBV5-1, the J gene TRBJ2-7; unclear D gene. The ends were cut back, 4 bases at V and 9 bases at J, with 11 bases in the middle. Germline values: CDR1 SGHRS, CDR2 YFSETQ. This CDR3 has 11 residues. CDR3 region: CASSLGAGQYF. CDR3 coding DNA: TGCGCCAGCAGCCTAGGAGCCGGGCAGTACTTC.

Here the CDR3 DNA reads TGTGCCAGCAGCCAAGACTTGGGGTATGGCTACACCTTC. As protein: CASSQDLGYGYTF. The rearrangement joins TRBV4-2 to TRBJ1-2; D is unclear. V shed 0 bases and J shed 5 bases, with 7 bases lying between them. Germline V CDR1 and CDR2: LGHNA, YNFKEQ. The CDR3 has 13 amino acids.

The CDR3 sequence: CASSGGQGYVEQYF. For the CDR3, the DNA is TGTGCCAGCAGCGGGGGACAGGGGTACGTCGAGCAGTACTTC. V and J are TRBV7-6 and TRBJ2-7, with 10 bases lining up with TRBD1. In germline, CDR1 is SGHVS, CDR2 FNYEAQ. J gave up 6 bases and V 5 bases, and 7 bases lay outside the gene matches. This CDR3 region has 14 residues.

This clone occurred once. J is TRBJ2-7 and V is TRBV19; possible D gene TRBD2, 6 bases. V lost 5 bases, J lost 6 bases, and 11 bases lay in between. The germline CDR1 and CDR2 sequences are LNHDA and SQIVND (reference sequence). This CDR3 contains 12 residues. In DNA, the CDR3 is TGTGCCAGTAGTCGGGGACTGAGCGAGCAGTACTTC. Amino acids: CASSRGLSEQYF.

The chain uses TRBV7-3 and TRBJ2-7, with TRBD2 identical over 11 bases. Germline trimming cut 1 base from V and 6 bases from J; bases unmatched to any gene: 8. The CDR3 consists of 16 residues. Per the germline V gene, CDR1 is SGHTA and CDR2 is FQGTGA. The CDR3 here is CASSLIGLAGGGEQYF. The DNA of the CDR3 is TGTGCCAGCAGCTTAATTGGGTTAGCGGGAGGGGGCGAGCAGTACTTC.

V usage is TRBV7-9 and J usage is TRBJ1-2, with D possibly TRBD1 on 6 matching bases. Trimming took off 4 bases at V and 7 bases at J, with 13 bases between the two ends. The CDR3 covers 13 residues. The germline V gene encodes CDR1 SEHNR and CDR2 FQNEAQ (reference sequence). Here the CDR3 DNA reads TGTGCCAGCAGCTCCTACAGGGATGCTGGCTACACCTTC. Protein sequence: CASSSYRDAGYTF. The full variable domain, with the rest looked up from reference TRBV7-9 and TRBJ1-2, is DTGVSQNPRHKITKRGQNVTFRCDPISEHNRLYWYRQTLGQGPEFLTYFQNEAQLEKSRLLSDRFSAERPKGSFSTLEIQRTEQGDSAMYLCASSSYRDAGYTFGSGTRLTVV.

This chain uses TRBV5-8 with TRBJ2-3; the D is unclear. The ends were cut back, 0 bases at V and 2 bases at J, with 10 bases in the middle. This CDR3 is 15 amino acids long. Germline V gives CDR1 SGHTS, CDR2 YDEGEE. CDR3 DNA sequence: TGTGCCAGCAGCTTGGCCGACCCGGCCACAGATACGCAGTATTTT. Protein: CASSLADPATDTQYF.

The chain has TRBV4-1 and TRBJ1-1; D is perhaps TRBD1 (5 bases). Germline CDR1 reads MGHRA; CDR2 reads YSYEKL. Trimming shortened V by 7 bases and J by 0 bases, and 21 bases separated the two germline ends. The CDR3 runs 17 residues. The CDR3: CASNGVVAGPMNTEAFF. CDR3 in DNA: TGCGCCAGCAACGGGGTGGTGGCAGGGCCTATGAACACTGAAGCTTTCTTT.

This clone appeared a single time. The chain uses TRBV7-6 and TRBJ2-1, with 10 bases identical to TRBD1. This CDR3 is 15 amino acids long. Germline trimming cut 5 bases from V and 7 bases from J; bases unmatched to any gene: 8. CDR1 is SGHVS, CDR2 FNYEAQ, per germline. The CDR3 DNA is TGTGCCAGCAGCCCCGGGACAGGGGCATCAAATGAGCAGTTCTTC. Encoded protein: CASSPGTGASNEQFF.

This clone was detected only once. The J gene is TRBJ2-7, the V gene TRBV6-5; D perhaps matches TRBD2 (5 bases). The ends were cut back, 6 bases at V and 7 bases at J, with 13 bases in the middle. The CDR3 extends over 12 amino acids. Germline CDR1 reads MNHEY; CDR2 reads SVGAGI. The CDR3 nucleotides are TGTGCCAGCAGGCGAGTTCGGGGAGAGCAGTACTTC. Protein: CASRRVRGEQYF.

The chain uses TRBV2 and TRBJ1-4; D uncertain. This CDR3 is built from 12 residues. The V end lost 4 bases, the J end lost 8 bases, and 8 bases lay between the germline ends. Germline values: CDR1 SNHLY, CDR2 FYNNEI. The CDR3 here is CASSGLWEKLFF. The CDR3 DNA follows: TGTGCCAGCAGTGGACTCTGGGAAAAACTGTTTTTT.

The V and J genes are TRBV5-1 and TRBJ2-1; 9 nucleotides agree with TRBD1. The germline CDR1 and CDR2 sequences are SGHRS and YFSETQ. The CDR3 has 15 amino acids. Trimming took 3 bases from V and 2 from J; bases not matched to a gene: 3. CDR3 nucleotide sequence: TGCGCCAGCAGCTCCGGGACAGGGACCTACAATGAGCAGTTCTTC. Protein product: CASSSGTGTYNEQFF. Based on the CDR3 plus reference TRBV5-1 and TRBJ2-1, the full variable domain is KAGVTQTPRYLIKTRGQQVTLSCSPISGHRSVSWYQQTPGQGLQFLFEYFSETQRNKGNFPGRFSGRQFSNSRSEMNVSTLELGDSALYLCASSSGTGTYNEQFFGPGTRLTVL.

This rearrangement joins TRBV19 to TRBJ2-3, with D perhaps TRBD2 (6 bases). From germline, CDR1 is LNHDA and CDR2 SQIVND (reference sequence). Trimming pared 4 bases from V and 4 bases from J, leaving 9 bases between. The CDR3 has 13 amino acids. CDR3 sequence (DNA): TGTGCCAGTAGTAATGGCGGGGCAGATACGCAGTATTTT. It specifies CASSNGGADTQYF.

Only a few counts were recorded for this clone. The gene calls are TRBV19 and TRBJ2-7; possibly TRBD1 for D (6 bases). Germline-derived CDR1 and CDR2 are LNHDA and SQIVND (reference sequence). The CDR3 runs to 15 residues. V lost 3 bases and J lost 0, with 12 bases in between. The DNA for the CDR3 is TGTGCCAGTAGTATGCGGCAGGGGATCTCCTACGAGCAGTACTTC. The encoded protein is CASSMRQGISYEQYF.